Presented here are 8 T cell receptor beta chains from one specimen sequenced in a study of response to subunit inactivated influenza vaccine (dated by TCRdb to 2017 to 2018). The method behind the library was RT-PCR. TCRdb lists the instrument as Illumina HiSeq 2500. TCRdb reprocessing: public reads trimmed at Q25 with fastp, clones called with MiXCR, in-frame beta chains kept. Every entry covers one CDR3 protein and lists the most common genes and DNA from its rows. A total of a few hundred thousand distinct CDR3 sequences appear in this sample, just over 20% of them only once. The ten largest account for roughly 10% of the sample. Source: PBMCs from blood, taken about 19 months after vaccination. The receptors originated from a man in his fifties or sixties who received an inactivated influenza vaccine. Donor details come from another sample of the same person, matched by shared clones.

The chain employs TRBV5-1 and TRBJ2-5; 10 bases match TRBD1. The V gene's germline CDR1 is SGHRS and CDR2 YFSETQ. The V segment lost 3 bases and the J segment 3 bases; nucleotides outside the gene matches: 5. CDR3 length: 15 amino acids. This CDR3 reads CASSWWDRGEETQYF. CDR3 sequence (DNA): TGCGCCAGCAGCTGGTGGGACAGGGGCGAAGAGACCCAGTACTTC.

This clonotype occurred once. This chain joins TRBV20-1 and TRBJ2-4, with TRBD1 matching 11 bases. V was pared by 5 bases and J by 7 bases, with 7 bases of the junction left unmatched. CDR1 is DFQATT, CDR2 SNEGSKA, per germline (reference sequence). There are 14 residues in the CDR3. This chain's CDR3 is CSAQRTGGRNIQYF. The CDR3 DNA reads TGCAGTGCTCAACGGACAGGGGGCAGGAACATTCAGTACTTC.

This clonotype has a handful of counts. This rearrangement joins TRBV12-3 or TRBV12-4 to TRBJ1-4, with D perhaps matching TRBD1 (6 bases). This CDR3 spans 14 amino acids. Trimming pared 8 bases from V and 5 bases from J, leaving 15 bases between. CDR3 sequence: CASQPTGPNEKLFF. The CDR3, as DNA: TGTGCCAGCCAACCCACAGGGCCAAATGAAAAACTGTTTTTT.

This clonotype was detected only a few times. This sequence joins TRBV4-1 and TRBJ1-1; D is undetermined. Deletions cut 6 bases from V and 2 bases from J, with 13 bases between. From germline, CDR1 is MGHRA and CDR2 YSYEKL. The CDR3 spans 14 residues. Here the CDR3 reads CASRPGLLNTEAFF. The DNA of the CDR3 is TGCGCCAGCAGGCCGGGTCTCCTAAACACTGAAGCTTTCTTT.

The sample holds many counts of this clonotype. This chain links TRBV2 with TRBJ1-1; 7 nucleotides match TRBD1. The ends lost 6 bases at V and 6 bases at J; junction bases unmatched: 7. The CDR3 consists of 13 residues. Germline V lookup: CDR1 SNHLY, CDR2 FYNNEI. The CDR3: CASSAGGLAEAFF. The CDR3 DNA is TGTGCCAGCAGCGCAGGGGGTCTCGCTGAAGCTTTCTTT.

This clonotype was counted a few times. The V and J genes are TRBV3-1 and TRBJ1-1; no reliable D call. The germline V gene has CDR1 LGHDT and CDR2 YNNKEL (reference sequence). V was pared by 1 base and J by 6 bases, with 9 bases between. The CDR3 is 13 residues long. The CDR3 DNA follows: TGTGCCAGCAGCCAAGTCGGCAGCGCTGAAGCTTTCTTT. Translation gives CASSQVGSAEAFF.

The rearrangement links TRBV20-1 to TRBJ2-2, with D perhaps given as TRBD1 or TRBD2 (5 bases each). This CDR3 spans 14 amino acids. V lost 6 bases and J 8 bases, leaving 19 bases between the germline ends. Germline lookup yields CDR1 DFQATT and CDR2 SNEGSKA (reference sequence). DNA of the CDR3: TGCAGTGCCCTTCCGGGACCCCAAACTGGGGAGCTGTTTTTT. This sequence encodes CSALPGPQTGELFF.

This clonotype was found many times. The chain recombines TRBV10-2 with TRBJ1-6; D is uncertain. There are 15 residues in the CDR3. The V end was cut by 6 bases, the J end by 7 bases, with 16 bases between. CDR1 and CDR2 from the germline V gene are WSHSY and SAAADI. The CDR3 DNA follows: TGCGCCAGCAGGCCGCAGGATGGAAGGAATTCACCCCTCCACTTT. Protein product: CASRPQDGRNSPLHF.